The rows below give T cell receptor beta chains drawn from one sample of a study of response to subunit inactivated influenza vaccine. TCRdb independently ran MiXCR on the RT-PCR reads; one entry per CDR3 protein. The sample has almost 600,000 distinct CDR3 sequences, approximately 15% seen once; the top ten hold around 10%. The sample was PBMCs from blood, taken 11 to 12 days after vaccination. The receptors originated from a man between 50 and 59 years old who received an inactivated influenza vaccine. The CDR3 runs from the conserved cysteine through the conserved F or W. D genes are given only for firm matches. The size field is filled for only some rows; it gives once, few, many or a size class.

cdr3_length	v_call	clone_size	d_call	j_call	cdr3_nt	cdr3_aa
16	TRBV15	-	TRBD2	TRBJ2-1	TGTGCCACCAGCAAAGATTGGGGACTATCCTACAATGAGCAGTTCTTC	CATSKDWGLSYNEQFF
16	TRBV28	few	TRBD1	TRBJ1-4	TGTGCCAGCAGTCCCCCCCGACAGGGGAAGAATGAAAAACTGTTTTTT	CASSPPRQGKNEKLFF
16	TRBV6-2/TRBV6-3	-	TRBD1	TRBJ2-2	TGTGCCAGCAGACGAGGACAGGGGGGAAACACCGGGGAGCTGTTTTTT	CASRRGQGGNTGELFF
17	TRBV4-1	once	-	TRBJ1-6	TGCGCCAGCAGCCAAGATTGGCCAGGGAGAGTCAGCTCACCCCTCCACTTT	CASSQDWPGRVSSPLHF
15	TRBV4-3	many	-	TRBJ2-1	TGCGCCAGCAGCCAATCTGGGGGAGCCTACAATGAGCAGTTCTTC	CASSQSGGAYNEQFF
15	TRBV9	-	-	TRBJ2-1	TGTGCCAGCAGCCCTCGCCCGACAGCTTCCAATGAGCAGTTCTTC	CASSPRPTASNEQFF
15	TRBV28	-	-	TRBJ2-1	TGTGCCAGCAGCCTCTTGACGGGGAAATCCAACGAGCAGTTCTTC	CASSLLTGKSNEQFF
13	TRBV20-1	-	-	TRBJ2-5	TGCAGTGCTAGAAGACAGCTTCAAGAGACCCAGTACTTC	CSARRQLQETQYF
13	TRBV5-8	-	-	TRBJ1-1	TGTGCCAGCAGCTTCGGTTGGAACACTGAAGCTTTCTTT	CASSFGWNTEAFF
13	TRBV7-8	many	-	TRBJ1-1	TGTGCCAGCAGCTTCGGGACGAACACTGAAGCTTTCTTT	CASSFGTNTEAFF